The next 23 T cell receptor beta chains were all read from a single sample in a study of T cell responses to AZD1222 COVID-19 vaccine. Measured with immunoSEQ multiplex PCR; TCRdb has only the in-frame clones, and not every one. The sample comprises about 120,000 clones, about 87% of which are singletons, and 1.6% rests with the top ten. The sequencing used peripheral blood, collected on day 0 of AZD1222 vaccination. These receptor sequences come from an adult in good health.

This clone was seen just once. This chain joins TRBV7-2 and TRBJ1-1; perhaps TRBD1 as D (5 bases). The CDR3 spans 14 residues. V lost 5 bases and J lost 5, with 15 bases in between. Germline CDR1 SGHTA, CDR2 FQGNSA. The DNA for the CDR3 is TGTGCCAGCAGCCCCCCGGTGGGGGGGACTGAAGCTTTCTTT. It specifies CASSPPVGGTEAFF.

The chain carries TRBV10-3 and TRBJ2-3, with D uncertain. The CDR3 is 13 residues long. Deletions cut 3 bases from V and 6 bases from J, with 10 bases between. Germline CDR1 ENHRY, CDR2 SYGVKD. The CDR3 DNA is TGTGCCATCAGTGATATCACAGCGGATACGCAGTATTTT. Amino acids: CAISDITADTQYF.

The chain joins TRBV27 to TRBJ1-5; possibly TRBD1 for D (5 bases). Trimming left V 3 bases short and J 0 bases short, with 9 bases between. Per germline, CDR1 MNHEY and CDR2 SMNVEV (reference sequence). The CDR3 runs to 15 residues. The CDR3, as DNA: TGTGCCAGCAGTTTGTCACAGGCTAGCAATCAGCCCCAGCATTTT. Translated, it gives CASSLSQASNQPQHF.

The chain carries TRBV5-4 and TRBJ1-4; D not resolved. Germline CDR1 SGHNT, CDR2 YYREEE (reference sequence). The CDR3 has 14 amino acids. V gave up 0 bases and J gave up 4 bases, with 7 bases separating them. CDR3 residues: CASSLDQSNEKLFF. The CDR3 coding sequence is TGTGCCAGCAGCTTGGATCAGAGTAATGAAAAACTGTTTTTT.

The chain uses TRBV9 and TRBJ2-2; 8 nucleotides match TRBD2. J lost 2 bases, V lost 6 bases, and 3 bases had no gene match. Germline-derived CDR1 and CDR2 are SGDLS and YYNGEE. This CDR3 has 14 amino acids. CDR3 sequence reads: CASTAGGNTGELFF. As DNA, the CDR3 is TGTGCCAGCACGGCGGGAGGCAACACCGGGGAGCTGTTTTTT.

The chain links TRBV3-1 (or the pseudogene TRBV3-2) to TRBJ2-1; possible D gene TRBD1, 6 bases. The germline CDR1 and CDR2 sequences are LGHDT and YNNKEL (reference sequence). Between the trimmed V and J ends, which lost 0 bases and 9 bases, there was a span of 18 bases. The CDR3 is made up of 16 amino acids. The CDR3: CASSQDPAGVDAEQFF. CDR3 in DNA: TGTGCCAGCAGCCAAGATCCCGCAGGGGTAGATGCTGAGCAGTTCTTC.

This chain links TRBV19 with TRBJ1-4; 9 bases are a match to TRBD1. Trimming took 5 bases from V and 4 from J; bases not matched to a gene: 5. CDR1 is LNHDA, CDR2 SQIVND, per germline (reference sequence). The CDR3 totals 15 residues. The CDR3, as DNA: TGTGCCAGTAGTTGGCCGGGACAGGGTAATGAAAAACTGTTTTTT. This codes for CASSWPGQGNEKLFF.

The chain joins TRBV6-5 to TRBJ1-1; maybe TRBD1 (6 bases). The CDR3 is 13 amino acids. Per germline, CDR1 MNHEY and CDR2 SVGAGI. The V end was cut by 6 bases, the J end by 5 bases, with 13 bases between. CDR3 bases: TGTGCCAGCAGCCCGGGGGCGCGAACTGAAGCTTTCTTT. It specifies CASSPGARTEAFF.

The genes are TRBV19 and TRBJ1-6; D unclear. Trimming took 0 bases from V and 7 from J, leaving 10 bases between them. The CDR3 consists of 15 residues. Germline values: CDR1 LNHDA, CDR2 SQIVND (reference sequence). CDR3 in DNA: TGTGCCAGTAGTATAGATACAAGCGCCAATTCACCCCTCCACTTT. Its protein is CASSIDTSANSPLHF.

The CDR3 protein is CASSTGQGPMMNTEAFF. For the CDR3, the DNA is TGTGCCAGCAGCACTGGACAGGGACCGATGATGAACACTGAAGCTTTCTTT. V is TRBV7-9 and J is TRBJ1-1, with 8 nucleotides matching TRBD1. CDR1 and CDR2 (germline): SEHNR, FQNEAQ (reference sequence). V dropped 5 bases and J dropped 0; count of bases not matched to a gene: 11. The CDR3 has 17 amino acids.

The gene calls are TRBV11-3 and TRBJ2-1; 10 positions agree with TRBD2. V dropped 5 bases and J dropped 0; count of bases not matched to a gene: 4. Germline V CDR1 and CDR2: SGHNT, YENEEA. The CDR3 loop spans 16 amino acids. The CDR3 sequence is CASSRTSGYSYNEQFF. The CDR3 DNA sequence: TGTGCCAGCAGCCGGACTAGCGGTTACTCCTACAATGAGCAGTTCTTC. The entire variable domain, with the rest obtained from reference TRBV11-3 and TRBJ2-1, is as follows: EAGVVQSPRYKIIEKKQPVAFWCNPISGHNTLYWYLQNLGQGPELLIRYENEEAVDDSQLPKDRFSAERLKGVDSTLKIQPAELGDSAVYLCASSRTSGYSYNEQFFGPGTRLTVL.

The V call is TRBV7-8, the J call TRBJ2-5; unclear D gene. The CDR3 consists of 15 residues. Trimming left V 1 base short and J 1 base short, with 10 bases between. Germline V lookup: CDR1 SGHVS, CDR2 FQNEAQ. CDR3 sequence: CASSLVVGAQETQYF. Written as DNA, the CDR3 is TGTGCCAGCAGCTTAGTTGTTGGAGCCCAAGAGACCCAGTACTTC.

The gene calls are TRBV7-9 and TRBJ1-2; D unclear. V shed 5 bases and J shed 4 bases, with 20 bases lying between them. Germline CDR1 and CDR2: SEHNR and FQNEAQ (reference sequence). This CDR3 is 16 amino acids long. The CDR3, as DNA: TGTGCCAGCAGCCACCGACACAGCGGCTCCCTCTATGGCTACACCTTC. It codes for CASSHRHSGSLYGYTF.

The genes are TRBV7-2 and TRBJ1-2; no clear D. The CDR3 spans 13 residues. Between the trimmed V and J ends, which lost 0 bases and 4 bases, there was a span of 6 bases. The germline V gene has CDR1 SGHTA and CDR2 FQGNSA. The CDR3: CASSLAEGYGYTF. In nucleotides, the CDR3 is TGTGCCAGCAGCTTAGCAGAGGGCTATGGCTACACCTTC. Supplemented by reference TRBV7-2 and TRBJ1-2, the full variable domain reads GAGVSQSPSNKVTEKGKDVELRCDPISGHTALYWYRQSLGQGLEFLIYFQGNSAPDKSGLPSDRFSAERTGGSVSTLTIQRTQQEDSAVYLCASSLAEGYGYTFGSGTRLTVV.

The J gene is TRBJ2-2, the V gene TRBV5-1, with D perhaps TRBD1 (5 bases). Germline V gene sequence: CDR1 SGHRS, CDR2 YFSETQ. V was cut by 4 bases and J by 1 base, with 11 bases left in between. CDR3 size: 15 residues. DNA for the CDR3: TGCGCCAGCAGCCTGGACAATTTGAACACCGGGGAGCTGTTTTTT. This gives the protein CASSLDNLNTGELFF.

There are a few counts of this clone. This chain connects TRBV5-1 to TRBJ2-3; possibly TRBD1 or TRBD2 for D (6 bases each). The germline V gene has CDR1 SGHRS and CDR2 YFSETQ. Trimming removed 4 bases at V and 4 bases at J, with 16 bases between. There are 15 residues in the CDR3. In DNA form, the CDR3 reads TGCGCCAGCAGCCCCCGGGGGCACGGGGCAGATACGCAGTATTTT. Protein product: CASSPRGHGADTQYF.

The chain has TRBV5-1 and TRBJ2-3, with 16 bases lining up with TRBD2. J lost 4 bases, V lost 4 bases, and 3 bases had no gene match. In germline, CDR1 is SGHRS, CDR2 YFSETQ. CDR3 length equals 16 residues. The CDR3 nucleotides read TGCGCCAGCAGCGCCGGGACTAGCGGGGGGGCAGATACGCAGTATTTT. Amino acid sequence: CASSAGTSGGADTQYF.

The chain has TRBV4-2 and TRBJ1-5, with D possibly being TRBD1 (5 bases). The CDR3 is 15 residues long. V lost 2 bases and J lost 2, with 10 bases in between. Germline values: CDR1 LGHNA, CDR2 YNFKEQ. The CDR3 bases are TGTGCCAGCAGCCAACGGGGGAGCGGCAATCAGCCCCAGCATTTT. Translated: CASSQRGSGNQPQHF.

The CDR3 loop is CASSRGQLNTEAFF. The CDR3 DNA is TGTGCCAGCAGCAGGGGACAGTTGAACACTGAAGCTTTCTTT. The V and J genes are TRBV11-2 and TRBJ1-1, with 7 bases that match TRBD1. The CDR3 length is 14 residues. Trimming cost V 5 bases and J 0 bases; bases outside gene matches: 3. Per germline, CDR1 SGHAT and CDR2 FQNNGV.

The chain has TRBV11-2 and TRBJ2-5; 7 bases are a match to TRBD2. Trimming took 6 bases from V and 4 from J; bases not matched to a gene: 5. Germline values: CDR1 SGHAT, CDR2 FQNNGV. The CDR3 consists of 13 residues. The DNA of the CDR3 is TGTGCCAGCAGTCGTGGACTAGGAGAGACCCAGTACTTC. Encoded protein: CASSRGLGETQYF.

J is TRBJ1-2 and V is TRBV6-5; 10 nucleotides match TRBD1. In germline, CDR1 is MNHEY, CDR2 SVGAGI. The CDR3 spans 14 residues. Losses at the gene ends were 5 bases for V and 5 bases for J; bases not matched to a gene: 5. CDR3 amino acids: CASSRQGARYGYTF. The CDR3 region has the DNA TGTGCCAGCAGTAGACAGGGGGCGAGGTATGGCTACACCTTC.

This chain connects TRBV20-1 to TRBJ2-4; D gene uncertain. CDR1 DFQATT and CDR2 SNEGSKA come from the germline V gene (reference sequence). Trimming pared 7 bases from V and 4 bases from J, leaving 5 bases between. There are 10 residues in the CDR3. The CDR3 DNA follows: TGCAGTGTTCAAAAAAACATTCAGTACTTC. Translating gives CSVQKNIQYF.

The rearrangement uses TRBV10-1 and TRBJ2-7; 9 bases match TRBD1. With V trimmed by 5 bases and J by 5 bases, 7 bases remained unmatched. Germline V gene lookup returns CDR1 WNHNN and CDR2 SYGVQD (reference sequence). The CDR3 runs 14 residues. Written as DNA, the CDR3 is TGCGCCAGCAGTACCGGGACAGGGAGGAACGAGCAGTACTTC. It encodes CASSTGTGRNEQYF.